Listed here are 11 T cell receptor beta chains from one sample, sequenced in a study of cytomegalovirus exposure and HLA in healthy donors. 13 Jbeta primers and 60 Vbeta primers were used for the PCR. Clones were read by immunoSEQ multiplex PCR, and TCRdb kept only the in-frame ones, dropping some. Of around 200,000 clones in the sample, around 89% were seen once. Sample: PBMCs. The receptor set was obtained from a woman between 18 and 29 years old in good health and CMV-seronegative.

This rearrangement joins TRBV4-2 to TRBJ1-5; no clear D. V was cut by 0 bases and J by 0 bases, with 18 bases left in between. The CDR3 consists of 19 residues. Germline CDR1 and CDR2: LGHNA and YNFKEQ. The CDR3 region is CASSQDLAPTPFSNQPQHF. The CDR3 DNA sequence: TGTGCCAGCAGCCAAGATTTAGCACCCACCCCCTTTAGCAATCAGCCCCAGCATTTT.

The CDR3 protein is CASSWTSGLLGNEQFF. The DNA of the CDR3 is TGTGCCAGCAGTTGGACTAGCGGACTTTTGGGCAATGAGCAGTTCTTC. The gene calls are TRBV7-3 and TRBJ2-1, with 10 bases aligning to TRBD2. The CDR3 is made up of 16 amino acids. After removal of 6 bases from V and 6 bases from J, the junction contained 11 bases not matched to a gene. The germline CDR1 and CDR2 sequences are SGHTA and FQGTGA.

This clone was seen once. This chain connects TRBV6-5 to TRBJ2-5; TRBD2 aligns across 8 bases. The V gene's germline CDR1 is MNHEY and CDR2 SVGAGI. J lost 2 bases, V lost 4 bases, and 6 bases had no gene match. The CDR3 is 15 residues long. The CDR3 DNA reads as TGTGCCAGCAGTTTGGTACTAGCGGTTCAAGAGACCCAGTACTTC. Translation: CASSLVLAVQETQYF.

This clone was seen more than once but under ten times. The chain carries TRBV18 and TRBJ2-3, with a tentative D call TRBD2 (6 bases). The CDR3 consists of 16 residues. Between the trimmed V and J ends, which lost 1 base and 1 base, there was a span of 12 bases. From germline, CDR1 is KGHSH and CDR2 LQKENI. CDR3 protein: CASSPLNSGGTDTQYF. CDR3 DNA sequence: TGTGCCAGCTCACCACTTAATAGCGGAGGCACAGATACGCAGTATTTT.

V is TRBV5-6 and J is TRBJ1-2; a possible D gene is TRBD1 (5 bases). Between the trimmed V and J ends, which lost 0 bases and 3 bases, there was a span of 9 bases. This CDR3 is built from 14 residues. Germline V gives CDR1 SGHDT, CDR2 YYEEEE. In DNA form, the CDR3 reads TGTGCCAGCAGCTTGGATCGGGGGGACTATGGCTACACCTTC. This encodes CASSLDRGDYGYTF.

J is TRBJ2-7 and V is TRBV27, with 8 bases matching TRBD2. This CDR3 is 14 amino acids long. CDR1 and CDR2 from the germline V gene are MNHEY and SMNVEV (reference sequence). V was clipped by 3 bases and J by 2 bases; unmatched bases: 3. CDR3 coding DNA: TGTGCCAGCAGTTTCGGGGGGGGCGCCTACGAGCAGTACTTC. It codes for CASSFGGGAYEQYF.

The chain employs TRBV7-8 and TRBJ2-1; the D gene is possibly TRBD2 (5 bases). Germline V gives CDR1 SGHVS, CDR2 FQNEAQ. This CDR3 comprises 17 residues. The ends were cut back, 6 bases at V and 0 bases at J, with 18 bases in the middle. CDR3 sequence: CASRLQSGTYSYNEQFF. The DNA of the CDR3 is TGTGCCAGCAGACTCCAAAGCGGAACCTACTCCTACAATGAGCAGTTCTTC.

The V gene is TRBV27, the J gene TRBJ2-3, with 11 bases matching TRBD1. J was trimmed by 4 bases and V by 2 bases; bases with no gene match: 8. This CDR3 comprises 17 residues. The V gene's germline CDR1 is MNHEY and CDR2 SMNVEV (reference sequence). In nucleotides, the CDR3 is TGTGCCAGCAGTTTAATTCGAGGGACAGGGGGGGCAGATACGCAGTATTTT. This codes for CASSLIRGTGGADTQYF.

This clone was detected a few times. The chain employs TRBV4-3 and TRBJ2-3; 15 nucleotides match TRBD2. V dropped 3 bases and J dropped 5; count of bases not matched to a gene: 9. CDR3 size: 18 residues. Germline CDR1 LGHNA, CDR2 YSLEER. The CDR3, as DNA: TGCGCCAGCAGCCACTTGGGACTAGCGGGGGGCCAGGGAGATACGCAGTATTTT. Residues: CASSHLGLAGGQGDTQYF.

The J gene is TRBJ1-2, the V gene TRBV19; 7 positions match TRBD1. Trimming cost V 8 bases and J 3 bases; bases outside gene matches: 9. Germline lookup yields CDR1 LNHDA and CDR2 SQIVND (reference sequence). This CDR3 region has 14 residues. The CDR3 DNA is TGTGCCAGTTTCAACTTCGACAGGGACTATGGCTACACCTTC. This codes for CASFNFDRDYGYTF.

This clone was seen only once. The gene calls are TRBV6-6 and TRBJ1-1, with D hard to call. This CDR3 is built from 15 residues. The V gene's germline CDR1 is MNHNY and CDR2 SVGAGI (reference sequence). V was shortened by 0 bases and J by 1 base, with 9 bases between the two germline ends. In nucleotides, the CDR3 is TGTGCCAGCAGTTACTCGAGGCAGCAGAACACTGAAGCTTTCTTT. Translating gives CASSYSRQQNTEAFF.